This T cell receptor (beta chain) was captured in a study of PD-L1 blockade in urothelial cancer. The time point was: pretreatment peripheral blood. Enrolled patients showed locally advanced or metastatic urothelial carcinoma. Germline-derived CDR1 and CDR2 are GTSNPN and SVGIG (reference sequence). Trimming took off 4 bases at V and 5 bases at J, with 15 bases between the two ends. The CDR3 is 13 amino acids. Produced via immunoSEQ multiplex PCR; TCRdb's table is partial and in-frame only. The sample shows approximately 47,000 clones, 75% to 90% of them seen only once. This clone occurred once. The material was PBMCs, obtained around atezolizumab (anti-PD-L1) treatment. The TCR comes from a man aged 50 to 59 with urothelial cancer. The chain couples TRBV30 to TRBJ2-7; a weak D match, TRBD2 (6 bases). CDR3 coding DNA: TGTGCCTGGACTTCGGGAGTGCTCGACGAGCAGTACTTC. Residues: CAWTSGVLDEQYF. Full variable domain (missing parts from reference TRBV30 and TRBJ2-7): SQTIHQWPATLVQPVGSPLSLECTVEGTSNPNLYWYRQAAGRGLQLLFYSVGIGQISSEVPQNLSASRPQDRQFILSSKKLLLSDSGFYLCAWTSGVLDEQYFGPGTRLTVT.